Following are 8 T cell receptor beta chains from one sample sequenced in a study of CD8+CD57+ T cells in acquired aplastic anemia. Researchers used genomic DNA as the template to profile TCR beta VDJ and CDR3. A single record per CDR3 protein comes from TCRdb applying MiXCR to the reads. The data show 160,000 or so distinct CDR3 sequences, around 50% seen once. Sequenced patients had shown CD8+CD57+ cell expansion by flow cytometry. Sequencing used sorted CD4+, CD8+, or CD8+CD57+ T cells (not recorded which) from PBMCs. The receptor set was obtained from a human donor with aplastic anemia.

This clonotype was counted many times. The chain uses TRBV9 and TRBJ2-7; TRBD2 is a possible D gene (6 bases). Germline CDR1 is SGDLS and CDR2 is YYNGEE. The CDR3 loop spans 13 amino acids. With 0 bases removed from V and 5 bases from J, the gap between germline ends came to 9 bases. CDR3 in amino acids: CASSVGGVDEQYF. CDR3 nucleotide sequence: TGTGCCAGCAGCGTAGGGGGGGTCGACGAGCAGTACTTC.

The CDR3 sequence is CASSRGTGDEQYF. As DNA, the CDR3 is TGTGCCAGCAGCAGGGGGACAGGGGACGAGCAGTACTTC. The V call is TRBV5-6, the J call TRBJ2-7, with 10 bases fitting TRBD1. Germline V gene sequence: CDR1 SGHDT, CDR2 YYEEEE. This CDR3 is built from 13 residues. The trim removed 4 bases at V and 5 bases at J, leaving 3 bases unmatched.

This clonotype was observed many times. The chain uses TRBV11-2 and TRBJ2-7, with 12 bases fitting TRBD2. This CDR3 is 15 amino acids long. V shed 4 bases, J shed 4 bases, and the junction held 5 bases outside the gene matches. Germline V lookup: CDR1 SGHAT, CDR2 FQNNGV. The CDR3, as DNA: TGTGCCAGCAGCTCCGGACTAGCGGGGTGGTACGAGCAGTACTTC. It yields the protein CASSSGLAGWYEQYF. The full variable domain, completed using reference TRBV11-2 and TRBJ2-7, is EAGVAQSPRYKIIEKRQSVAFWCNPISGHATLYWYQQILGQGPKLLIQFQNNGVVDDSQLPKDRFSAERLKGVDSTLKIQPAKLEDSAVYLCASSSGLAGWYEQYFGPGTRLTVT.

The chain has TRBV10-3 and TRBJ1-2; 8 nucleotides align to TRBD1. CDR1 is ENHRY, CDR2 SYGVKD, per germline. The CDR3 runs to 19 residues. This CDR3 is CSHLPPESCSFQGADGYTF. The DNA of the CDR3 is TGTAGCCATCTGCCCCCTGAAAGCTGCAGTTTTCAGGGGGCAGATGGCTACACCTTC.

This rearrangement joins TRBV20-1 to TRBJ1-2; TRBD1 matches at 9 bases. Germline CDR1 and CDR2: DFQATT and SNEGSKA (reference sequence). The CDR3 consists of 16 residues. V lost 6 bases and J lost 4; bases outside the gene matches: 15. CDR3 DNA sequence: TGCAGTGCCCCGGGACAGGGCCTTGAAGCTGGCTATGGCTACACCTTC. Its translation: CSAPGQGLEAGYGYTF.

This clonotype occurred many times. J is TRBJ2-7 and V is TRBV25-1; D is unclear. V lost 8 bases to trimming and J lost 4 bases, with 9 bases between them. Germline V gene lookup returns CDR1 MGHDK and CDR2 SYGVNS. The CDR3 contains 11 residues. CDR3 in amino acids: CASSLLYEQYF. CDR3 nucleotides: TGTGCCAGCTCCCTACTGTACGAGCAGTACTTC.

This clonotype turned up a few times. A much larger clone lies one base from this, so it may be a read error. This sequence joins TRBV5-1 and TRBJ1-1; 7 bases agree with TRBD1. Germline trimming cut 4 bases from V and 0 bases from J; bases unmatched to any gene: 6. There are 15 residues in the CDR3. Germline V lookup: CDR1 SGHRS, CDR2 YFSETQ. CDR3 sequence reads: CASSIWGQMNTEAFF. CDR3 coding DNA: TGCGCCAGCAGCATTTGGGGACAGATGAACACTGAAGCTTTCTTT.

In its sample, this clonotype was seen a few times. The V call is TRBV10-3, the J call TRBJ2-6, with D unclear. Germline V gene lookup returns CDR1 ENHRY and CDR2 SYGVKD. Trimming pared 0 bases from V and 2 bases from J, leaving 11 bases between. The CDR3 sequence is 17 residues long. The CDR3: CAISESPGGTGANVLTF. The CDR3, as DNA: TGTGCCATCAGTGAGTCCCCAGGTGGCACTGGGGCCAACGTCCTGACTTTC.